The 18 T cell receptor beta chains presented below share a single source sample, sequenced in a study of Graves' ophthalmopathy and Graves' hyperthyroidism. Amplification of the TCR beta CDR3 regions used RNA transcripts (as template). After a first-round RT-PCR with HTBI primers, a second-round multiplex PCR was run. In TCRdb, the multiplex PCR reads were re-called with MiXCR into one record per CDR3 protein. The data contain around 1,000,000 distinct CDR3 sequences, 36% of them singletons. Source material: peripheral blood or thyroid tissue (not recorded which). The origin of the receptors is an adult man with Graves' hyperthyroidism.

In this sample, this clonotype turned up many times. This sequence joins TRBV19 and TRBJ1-1; 9 bases line up with TRBD1. V was clipped by 5 bases and J by 1 base; unmatched bases: 2. Germline loops: CDR1 LNHDA, CDR2 SQIVND (reference sequence). CDR3 length: 14 residues. This CDR3 is CASSRQGGNTEAFF. The CDR3 bases are TGTGCCAGTAGTCGACAGGGGGGGAACACTGAAGCTTTCTTT.

In this sample, this clonotype turned up many times. The rearrangement uses TRBV7-2 and TRBJ1-2, with D hard to call. The CDR3 consists of 12 residues. Trimming stripped 5 bases from V and 8 bases from J, with 12 bases between. Germline V gene data show CDR1 as SGHTA and CDR2 as FQGNSA. The CDR3 region has the DNA TGTGCCAGCAGCGCGGGGTCCCGCGGCTACACCTTC. As protein: CASSAGSRGYTF.

V usage is TRBV5-1 and J usage is TRBJ1-1, with TRBD1 matching 8 bases. CDR1 SGHRS and CDR2 YFSETQ come from the germline V gene. V dropped 0 bases and J dropped 10; count of bases not matched to a gene: 5. There are 13 residues in the CDR3. The CDR3 region has the DNA TGCGCCAGCAGCTTGGACCCTACAGGGGGAGCTTTCTTT. Encoded protein: CASSLDPTGGAFF.

In this sample, this clonotype turned up once. This rearrangement joins TRBV29-1 to TRBJ1-1; D possibly corresponds to TRBD1 (5 bases). The germline V gene has CDR1 SQVTM and CDR2 ANQGSEA. Trimming stripped 8 bases from V and 5 bases from J, with 18 bases between. CDR3 size: 13 residues. The CDR3 bases are TGCAGCCAGTACGGGGGAGAGGGGACTGAAGCTTTCTTT. Its protein is CSQYGGEGTEAFF.

The chain joins TRBV7-9 to TRBJ1-1; 8 bases are shared with TRBD1. CDR3 length: 14 residues. With V trimmed by 4 bases and J by 7 bases, 8 bases remained unmatched. The V gene's germline CDR1 is SEHNR and CDR2 FQNEAQ (reference sequence). CDR3 DNA sequence: TGTGCCAGCAGCTCCAGGACAGGGACGGGTGAAGCTTTCTTT. Protein: CASSSRTGTGEAFF.

The chain carries TRBV30 and TRBJ1-2; no definite D call. This CDR3 spans 17 amino acids. Trimming took 0 bases from V and 0 from J, leaving 17 bases between them. The germline V gene encodes CDR1 GTSNPN and CDR2 SVGIG (reference sequence). The CDR3 loop is CAWSVIGRRVANYGYTF. CDR3 bases: TGTGCCTGGAGTGTAATAGGCCGGCGGGTAGCTAACTATGGCTACACCTTC.

This chain connects TRBV6-6 to TRBJ2-2; D gene unclear. The CDR3 length is 13 residues. With 7 bases removed from V and 4 bases from J, the gap between germline ends came to 10 bases. CDR1 is MNHNY, CDR2 SVGAGI, per germline (reference sequence). The CDR3 loop reads CASTNSGTGELFF. The CDR3 DNA reads as TGTGCCAGCACTAACTCCGGCACCGGGGAGCTGTTTTTT.

Here the CDR3 reads CASSFQLGGPQHF. The DNA of the CDR3 is TGTGCCAGCAGCTTCCAGCTGGGCGGGCCCCAGCATTTT. This sequence joins TRBV11-2 and TRBJ1-5, with D unresolved. The V gene lost 3 bases and the J gene lost 9 bases, with 12 bases spanning the gap. This CDR3 comprises 13 residues. Germline CDR1 reads SGHAT; CDR2 reads FQNNGV.

This clonotype was recorded many times. V and J are TRBV7-9 and TRBJ1-1; possibly TRBD1 for D (5 bases). CDR3 size: 15 residues. Trimming removed 8 bases from V and 1 base from J, with 17 bases in between. The V gene's germline CDR1 is SEHNR and CDR2 FQNEAQ (reference sequence). In DNA, the CDR3 is TGTGCCAGCGACATGTCCGGGGACCCGAACACTGAAGCTTTCTTT. It yields the protein CASDMSGDPNTEAFF.

The chain links TRBV7-2 to TRBJ2-5; the match to TRBD2 covers 7 bases. Losses at the gene ends were 2 bases for V and 10 bases for J; bases not matched to a gene: 4. The CDR3 is made up of 12 amino acids. In germline, CDR1 is SGHTA, CDR2 FQGNSA. CDR3 residues: CASSLFRGDQYF. The DNA for the CDR3 is TGTGCCAGCAGCTTATTTCGGGGGGACCAGTACTTC.

The V gene is TRBV29-1, the J gene TRBJ2-7; TRBD1 or TRBD2 may be the D gene (6 bases each). The ends were cut back, 6 bases at V and 6 bases at J, with 27 bases in the middle. This CDR3 is built from 16 residues. CDR1 and CDR2 from the germline V gene are SQVTM and ANQGSEA. The CDR3, as DNA: TGCAGCGTACTGAAAGGGGGGATTGAAACTGAATCCGAGCAGTACTTC. This encodes CSVLKGGIETESEQYF.

This clonotype has more than one count but fewer than ten. The gene calls are TRBV4-1 and TRBJ1-6; 7 bases agree with TRBD1. Germline V gene sequence: CDR1 MGHRA, CDR2 YSYEKL. V shed 0 bases, J shed 9 bases, and the junction held 5 bases outside the gene matches. CDR3 length equals 15 residues. This CDR3 is CASSQEGTVSSPLHF. The CDR3 coding sequence is TGCGCCAGCAGCCAAGAGGGGACAGTGTCTTCACCCCTCCACTTT.

This clonotype has a count of ten or more. The V and J genes are TRBV29-1 and TRBJ2-5, with TRBD1 as a possible D gene (5 bases). CDR3 length equals 14 residues. Germline CDR1 SQVTM, CDR2 ANQGSEA. V was cut by 3 bases and J by 0 bases, with 11 bases left in between. CDR3 in DNA: TGCAGCGTTGAGTTCTACAGGAACCAAGAGACCCAGTACTTC. This codes for CSVEFYRNQETQYF.

The chain employs TRBV6-5 and TRBJ2-3; 13 bases match TRBD2. Germline V lookup: CDR1 MNHEY, CDR2 SVGAGI. J was trimmed by 2 bases and V by 6 bases; bases with no gene match: 8. The CDR3 loop spans 17 amino acids. The CDR3 is CASRRLAGGVSTDTQYF. For the CDR3, the DNA is TGTGCCAGCAGAAGACTAGCGGGGGGCGTCTCCACAGATACGCAGTATTTT.

A note on this clonotype: This may come from a read error, since a much larger clone is one base off. The gene calls are TRBV12-3 or TRBV12-4 and TRBJ1-1; no clear D. The length of the CDR3 is 16 residues. The CDR3 here is CAGSLVLLATASEAFF. In DNA, the CDR3 is TGTGCCGGCAGTTTAGTTCTTCTGGCCACAGCCAGTGAAGCTTTCTTT.

This clonotype was counted ten times or more. This CDR3 is CASNVEGAGELFF. The DNA for the CDR3 is TGTGCCAGCAATGTGGAGGGGGCCGGGGAGCTGTTTTTT. J is TRBJ2-2 and V is TRBV2, with D possibly called TRBD1 or TRBD2 (6 bases each). The length of the CDR3 is 13 residues. V lost 7 bases, J lost 6 bases, and 12 bases lay in between. Germline V lookup: CDR1 SNHLY, CDR2 FYNNEI. The full variable domain, rest sourced from reference TRBV2 and TRBJ2-2, is EPEVTQTPSHQVTQMGQEVILRCVPISNHLYFYWYRQILGQKVEFLVSFYNNEISEKSEIFDDQFSVERPDGSNFTLKIRSTKLEDSAMYFCASNVEGAGELFFGEGSRLTVL.

The chain carries TRBV28 and TRBJ2-7; D not certain. Trimming pared 4 bases from V and 3 bases from J, leaving 13 bases between. The CDR3 has 14 residues. The germline CDR1 and CDR2 sequences are MDHEN and SYDVKM. DNA for the CDR3: TGTGCCAGCAGTTCGCTCGCTGCAGGCTACGAGCAGTACTTC. It is translated as CASSSLAAGYEQYF. Drawing the rest from reference TRBV28 and TRBJ2-7, the complete variable domain is DVKVTQSSRYLVKRTGEKVFLECVQDMDHENMFWYRQDPGLGLRLIYFSYDVKMKEKGDIPEGYSVSREKKERFSLILESASTNQTSMYLCASSSLAAGYEQYFGPGTRLTVT.

There are many counts of this clonotype. This chain links TRBV4-1 with TRBJ2-7, with a weak D call TRBD1 (5 bases). Trimming took off 1 base at V and 2 bases at J, with 12 bases between the two ends. This CDR3 region has 15 residues. Germline V gives CDR1 MGHRA, CDR2 YSYEKL. The CDR3 loop is CASSQAQGNTYEQYF. In nucleotides, the CDR3 is TGCGCCAGCAGCCAAGCTCAGGGTAACACCTACGAGCAGTACTTC.